This T cell receptor (beta chain) stems from a study of cytomegalovirus exposure and HLA in healthy donors. Study-level information: Prior work identified under 130 million unique TCR beta sequences in some 200 million T cells.

It was with 60 Vbeta and 13 Jbeta primers that the PCR ran. Repertoires were generated with immunoSEQ multiplex PCR, while TCRdb's copy carries only in-frame clones and drops some. The table records about 150,000 clones, more than 75% of them present only once. On this clone: Its specificity is unknown.

Germline CDR1 and CDR2: LGHNA and YNFKEQ. The CDR3 runs to 15 residues. V lost 1 base to trimming and J lost 1 base; unmatched junction nucleotides: 3. Findings and limits, study-wide: Immune exposure information comprised only CMV serostatus. In a later analysis, a genetic analysis reported fewer productive-TCR N-insertions in an Asian-associated ancestry cluster than the cohort average.

The rearrangement joins TRBV4-2 to TRBJ2-7; 8 nucleotides match TRBD2. Sequenced: PBMCs. The clonotype was recovered from a young man in good health and CMV-seropositive. Here the CDR3 DNA reads TGTGCCAGCAGCCAAGCACTAGCGGCATCCTACGAGCAGTACTTC. It codes for CASSQALAASYEQYF.